The rows below give T cell receptor beta chains drawn from one sample of a study of CD8 T cells in ankylosing spondylitis. Using its own MiXCR run on the 5' RACE reads, TCRdb lists one record per CDR3 protein. The sample lists a few hundred thousand distinct CDR3 sequences; under 20% were seen once. Sequenced input: blood, either unsorted or a sorted T cell fraction (not recorded which). These receptors were taken from a male donor with ankylosing spondylitis or in good health (not recorded which). Both conserved end residues are part of each CDR3. Each record gives: clone size, D gene, V gene, CDR3 length, J gene, CDR3 DNA, CDR3 protein. The D gene is left open where the match is weak. The size field is filled for only some rows; it gives once, few, many or a size class.

few	TRBD1	TRBV29-1	14	TRBJ2-5	TGCAGCGCCGAATCACAGGGGGCCCAAGAGACCCAGTACTTC	CSAESQGAQETQYF
-	-	TRBV7-9	13	TRBJ2-7	TGTGCCAGCAGCTTCCCGGGGCCCTACGAGCAGTACTTC	CASSFPGPYEQYF
many	TRBD1	TRBV5-1	15	TRBJ1-1	TGCGCCAGCAGCATCCAACAGGGGAACCCCACTGAAGCTTTCTTT	CASSIQQGNPTEAFF
many	TRBD2	TRBV29-1	14	TRBJ2-1	TGCAGCGTTGGGGGTGCGGGAGCGTACAATGAGCAGTTCTTC	CSVGGAGAYNEQFF
-	TRBD1	TRBV29-1	15	TRBJ2-3	TGCAGCGCCCACCCAACAGGGGCCCGCACAGATACGCAGTATTTT	CSAHPTGARTDTQYF
-	TRBD1	TRBV4-2	12	TRBJ1-1	TGTGCCAGCAGCCCAGGGGGCTCTGAAGCTTTCTTT	CASSPGGSEAFF
-	-	TRBV5-1	15	TRBJ2-3	TGCGCCAGCAGCTTGGGTCAGGGTACGACAGATACGCAGTATTTT	CASSLGQGTTDTQYF
few	TRBD1	TRBV18	15	TRBJ1-2	TGTGCCAGCTCACCACCGATGGACAGGGGGAGTGGCTACACCTTC	CASSPPMDRGSGYTF
many	-	TRBV9	14	TRBJ2-3	TGTGCCAGCAGCGCCAGTAGGAGCACAGATACGCAGTATTTT	CASSASRSTDTQYF
-	-	TRBV6-2/TRBV6-3	17	TRBJ2-1	TGTGCCAGCAGTTACTCCCGACTGGCTCCCTCCTACAATGAGCAGTTCTTC	CASSYSRLAPSYNEQFF
-	TRBD1	TRBV15	18	TRBJ1-1	TGTGCCACCAGCAGTCCGGGACAGGGGGAACGGGGAGACACTGAAGCTTTCTTT	CATSSPGQGERGDTEAFF
few	TRBD2	TRBV27	22	TRBJ2-7	TGTGCCAGCAGTTTATCGGGAATCTGGGAGCCGGGACTAGCGGAATCCAACTACGAGCAGTACTTC	CASSLSGIWEPGLAESNYEQYF
few	-	TRBV5-1	16	TRBJ2-1	TGCGCCAGCAGCCCCCTGACTGGGCTACCAATGGTTGAGCAGTTCTTC	CASSPLTGLPMVEQFF
few	TRBD2	TRBV29-1	14	TRBJ2-7	TGCAGCGTGGGATTGAGCGGGGGCGGGGACGAGCAGTACTTC	CSVGLSGGGDEQYF
-	-	TRBV29-1	14	TRBJ2-1	TGCAGCGTTGTGGTTTGGACTTACTACAATGAGCAGTTCTTC	CSVVVWTYYNEQFF
-	-	TRBV20-1	15	TRBJ2-2	TGCAGTGCTAGAGATCTAGGCGGGATAAGCGGGGAGCTGTTTTTT	CSARDLGGISGELFF
-	TRBD1	TRBV29-1	11	TRBJ2-7	TGCAGCGGCCTACAGGGGGCGAAGGAGTACTTC	CSGLQGAKEYF
many	-	TRBV10-3	17	TRBJ2-3	TGTGCCATCAGTGACCCGGACGGGAGTACCTCCGGCGGTGCGCAGTATTTT	CAISDPDGSTSGGAQYF
-	TRBD2	TRBV5-1	17	TRBJ2-5	TGCGCCAGCAGCTTGGCCCTAGCGGGAGTTGTAGGAGAGACCCAGTACTTC	CASSLALAGVVGETQYF
-	TRBD1	TRBV10-3	17	TRBJ1-5	TGTGCCATCAGTGATGGCAGGGGGCCGGGTAGCAATCACCCCCAGCATTTT	CAISDGRGPGSNHPQHF
few	-	TRBV4-1	14	TRBJ2-3	TGCGCCAGCAGCCGCCCAGGGTCCCCAGATACGCAGTATTTT	CASSRPGSPDTQYF
many	-	TRBV11-2	11	TRBJ2-7	TGTGCCAGCGAGCTCTCCTACGAGCAGTACTTC	CASELSYEQYF